Listed below are T cell receptor beta chains from one sample, sequenced in a study of cytomegalovirus exposure and HLA in healthy donors. Repertoires were generated with immunoSEQ multiplex PCR, while TCRdb's copy carries only in-frame clones and drops some. The repertoire holds tens of thousands of clones, with about 94% as singletons. Sequencing was carried out using PBMCs. Receptors originate from a man younger than 35 in good health and CMV-seropositive. The conserved cysteine and the conserved F or W are not part of the CDR3 here.

J: TRBJ2-7; V: TRBV29-1; length: 11; CDR3: SVQGTTIYEQY
J: TRBJ1-2; V: TRBV19; length: 10; CDR3: ASSPREAGYT
J: TRBJ2-1; V: TRBV28; length: 15; CDR3: ASHRGMGGSSYNEQF
J: TRBJ2-5; V: TRBV11-2; length: 13; CDR3: ASSSSTSGRETQY
J: TRBJ2-1; V: TRBV11-3; length: 14; CDR3: ASSLGLGPGGNEQF
J: TRBJ2-5; V: TRBV5-5; length: 11; CDR3: ASTPRLAETQY
J: TRBJ1-1; V: TRBV6-1; length: 11; CDR3: ASSETLTGHAF
J: TRBJ1-1; V: TRBV27; length: 12; CDR3: ASSLSRGSTEAF
J: TRBJ1-2; V: TRBV19; length: 12; CDR3: ASSPGQGGYGYT
J: TRBJ1-1; V: TRBV19; length: 17; CDR3: ASSPRSPGQPIMNTEAF
J: TRBJ1-2; V: TRBV5-4; length: 11; CDR3: ASSPDSSYGYT
J: TRBJ2-3; V: TRBV5-5; length: 14; CDR3: ASSLELAVSTDTQY
J: TRBJ2-1; V: TRBV6-5; length: 13; CDR3: ASSYRGRSGDEQF
J: TRBJ2-7; V: TRBV27; length: 11; CDR3: ASSAQGAREQY
J: TRBJ1-4; V: TRBV19; length: 13; CDR3: ASSISSRGNEKLF
J: TRBJ1-1; V: TRBV25-1; length: 11; CDR3: ASSREGGIEAF
J: TRBJ2-1; V: TRBV5-3; length: 13; CDR3: ARSYPGQGSNEQF
J: TRBJ1-1; V: TRBV7-2; length: 15; CDR3: ASSLIAYRGRWTEAF
J: TRBJ2-1; V: TRBV6-1; length: 11; CDR3: ASRTSGGNEQF
J: TRBJ1-2; V: TRBV19; length: 14; CDR3: ASNPVRGMEGYGYT
J: TRBJ2-7; V: TRBV7-6; length: 11; CDR3: ASSLGRDRERY
J: TRBJ2-5; V: TRBV19; length: 13; CDR3: ASRLAGAGGETQY
J: TRBJ1-2; V: TRBV6-5; length: 13; CDR3: ASSPRAGGAAGYT
J: TRBJ2-2; V: TRBV9; length: 14; CDR3: ASSVGIGGLAGELF
J: TRBJ2-7; V: TRBV29-1; length: 11; CDR3: SVGKSGAYEQY
J: TRBJ2-5; V: TRBV18; length: 11; CDR3: ASSQYRDETQY
J: TRBJ1-4; V: TRBV9; length: 13; CDR3: ASSEFLDRDEKLF
J: TRBJ2-7; V: TRBV5-6; length: 13; CDR3: ASSLGQGRPYEQY
J: TRBJ2-6; V: TRBV19; length: 18; CDR3: ASSIPLRGQLSSGANVLT
J: TRBJ1-4; V: TRBV20-1; length: 9; CDR3: SASYREKLF
J: TRBJ1-2; V: TRBV10-3; length: 13; CDR3: AISEPEGVLYGYT
J: TRBJ2-7; V: TRBV29-1; length: 13; CDR3: SVTLISGLANEQY
J: TRBJ2-2; V: TRBV5-1; length: 14; CDR3: ASSLPGQGAVGELF
J: TRBJ2-3; V: TRBV6-4; length: 14; CDR3: ASSDSGLAGPDTQY